The 16 T cell receptor beta chains in this list originate from one sample, sequenced in a study of shared clonotypes between healthy human individuals. Assay: immunoSEQ multiplex PCR; the TCRdb copy retains only in-frame clones and omits some. There are millions of clones in the sample; approximately 90% occur only once, and under 0.15% lies in the top ten. The specimen sequenced was naive CD4+ T cells sorted from blood. The subset: CD45RA+ positively selected. The receptors originated from a young man in good health.

The rearrangement links TRBV30 to TRBJ1-6; D unresolved. Germline loops: CDR1 GTSNPN, CDR2 SVGIG (reference sequence). V was trimmed by 2 bases and J by 0 bases, leaving 14 bases between them. The CDR3 has 17 amino acids. CDR3 in DNA: TGTGCCTGGAGTCCAGACCTAACAAGCTCCTATAATTCACCCCTCCACTTT. It translates to CAWSPDLTSSYNSPLHF.

This rearrangement joins TRBV2 to TRBJ2-2; tentatively, D is TRBD1 (5 bases). V was pared by 5 bases and J by 1 base, with 8 bases between. Germline-derived CDR1 and CDR2 are SNHLY and FYNNEI. CDR3 length: 14 residues. In DNA form, the CDR3 reads TGTGCCAGCAGTCTTCAGGGGAACACCGGGGAGCTGTTTTTT. Its protein product is CASSLQGNTGELFF. The variable domain in full, completed from reference TRBV2 and TRBJ2-2, reads EPEVTQTPSHQVTQMGQEVILRCVPISNHLYFYWYRQILGQKVEFLVSFYNNEISEKSEIFDDQFSVERPDGSNFTLKIRSTKLEDSAMYFCASSLQGNTGELFFGEGSRLTVL.

The chain carries TRBV9 and TRBJ2-5; the match to TRBD2 covers 12 bases. The germline gives CDR1 SGDLS, CDR2 YYNGEE. The CDR3 has 16 amino acids. J lost 5 bases, V lost 3 bases, and 8 bases had no gene match. CDR3 in amino acids: CASSAPQLAGGETQYF. The CDR3, as DNA: TGTGCCAGCAGCGCCCCCCAGCTAGCGGGAGGGGAGACCCAGTACTTC.

The chain carries TRBV29-1 and TRBJ2-5, with 8 bases aligning to TRBD2. From germline, CDR1 is SQVTM and CDR2 ANQGSEA. The trim removed 7 bases at V and 5 bases at J, leaving 9 bases unmatched. CDR3 length: 13 residues. The CDR3: CSAGPRLAETQYF. The DNA for the CDR3 is TGCAGCGCCGGGCCTAGACTAGCGGAGACCCAGTACTTC.

The rearrangement joins TRBV28 to TRBJ2-7; D possibly corresponds to TRBD2 (5 bases). Germline CDR1 reads MDHEN; CDR2 reads SYDVKM. The V and J ends lost 2 bases and 3 bases respectively, with 14 bases between them. The CDR3 contains 15 residues. This CDR3 reads CASSLRVRGYYEQYF. For the CDR3, the DNA is TGTGCCAGCAGTTTACGGGTACGGGGATACTACGAGCAGTACTTC.

V gene TRBV19 combines with J gene TRBJ1-5, with D unresolved. Germline V gene lookup returns CDR1 LNHDA and CDR2 SQIVND (reference sequence). V lost 8 bases and J 0 bases, leaving 11 bases between the germline ends. The CDR3 spans 14 residues. The DNA for the CDR3 is TGTGCCAGTTCGAGGGTGGATAGCAATCAGCCCCAGCATTTT. Translation: CASSRVDSNQPQHF.

The chain recombines TRBV11-2 with TRBJ2-7, with TRBD1 identical over 8 bases. The germline V gene has CDR1 SGHAT and CDR2 FQNNGV. This CDR3 contains 13 residues. V lost 6 bases, J lost 5 bases, and 6 bases stayed unmatched. CDR3 region: CASSVQGAHEQYF. In DNA form, the CDR3 reads TGTGCCAGCAGTGTGCAGGGGGCCCACGAGCAGTACTTC.

The rearrangement links TRBV7-2 to TRBJ2-6; TRBD2 might be the D (6 bases). There are 16 residues in the CDR3. Germline V gene lookup returns CDR1 SGHTA and CDR2 FQGNSA. Trimming cost V 0 bases and J 3 bases, with 9 bases left between them. The DNA for the CDR3 is TGTGCCAGCAGCTTAGCGTCCGGGGGTGGGGCCAACGTCCTGACTTTC. This translates into CASSLASGGGANVLTF.

This clone was recorded a few times. The chain couples TRBV5-1 to TRBJ1-5; D might be TRBD1 (5 bases). Germline lookup yields CDR1 SGHRS and CDR2 YFSETQ. This CDR3 has 14 amino acids. Between the trimmed V and J ends, which lost 0 bases and 5 bases, there was a span of 9 bases. CDR3 loop: CASSLAGIDQPQHF. The CDR3 nucleotides are TGCGCCAGCAGCTTGGCAGGGATTGATCAGCCCCAGCATTTT.

This chain joins TRBV28 and TRBJ2-7, with no clear D. The CDR3 runs to 16 residues. The V and J ends lost 4 bases and 3 bases respectively, with 19 bases between them. CDR1 MDHEN and CDR2 SYDVKM come from the germline V gene. The CDR3 region has the DNA TGTGCCAGCAGTTCTACGTGGACCGTTTCCATCTACGAGCAGTACTTC. This sequence encodes CASSSTWTVSIYEQYF.

This clone has a single count. This rearrangement joins TRBV7-9 to TRBJ2-6; D may be TRBD1 (5 bases). The CDR3 loop spans 19 amino acids. The germline gives CDR1 SEHNR, CDR2 FQNEAQ (reference sequence). Trimming cost V 5 bases and J 0 bases, with 20 bases left between them. CDR3 DNA: TGTGCCAGCAGCCCGACGGGTCAGGGTCTAAGCTCTGGGGCCAACGTCCTGACTTTC. It yields the protein CASSPTGQGLSSGANVLTF.

The rearrangement joins TRBV10-3 to TRBJ1-4; 8 bases align to TRBD1. The V gene end was trimmed by 10 bases and the J gene end by 3 bases; junction bases not matched to a gene: 10. This CDR3 is built from 15 residues. The germline CDR1 and CDR2 sequences are ENHRY and SYGVKD. The CDR3 DNA follows: TGTGCCACCCAGACAGGGGAATCGCCTAATGAAAAACTGTTTTTT. It yields the protein CATQTGESPNEKLFF.

V usage is TRBV5-6 and J usage is TRBJ1-2; D is perhaps TRBD1 (6 bases). This CDR3 contains 15 residues. The germline V gene has CDR1 SGHDT and CDR2 YYEEEE. V lost 2 bases and J lost 4, with 15 bases in between. The CDR3 DNA is TGTGCCAGCAGCTTAGTAACAGGGCTTTCCTATGGCTACACCTTC. Its translation: CASSLVTGLSYGYTF.

V gene TRBV4-1 combines with J gene TRBJ2-2; 10 bases agree with TRBD1. The CDR3 loop spans 15 amino acids. Germline V lookup: CDR1 MGHRA, CDR2 YSYEKL. Trimming removed 2 bases from V and 5 bases from J; junction bases left unmatched: 2. The CDR3, as DNA: TGCGCCAGCAGCCAAACGGGACAGGGGACCGGGGAGCTGTTTTTT. Translating gives CASSQTGQGTGELFF.

The genes are TRBV2 and TRBJ1-6; D might be TRBD1 (5 bases). With 0 bases removed from V and 9 bases from J, the gap between germline ends came to 15 bases. The germline V gene has CDR1 SNHLY and CDR2 FYNNEI. This CDR3 has 16 amino acids. The CDR3, as DNA: TGTGCCAGCAGTGAAGCCGGCCAGACGAGGGGTTCACCCCTCCACTTT. It specifies CASSEAGQTRGSPLHF.

The chain links TRBV10-3 to TRBJ2-1; 9 positions agree with TRBD2. The ends lost 4 bases at V and 7 bases at J; junction bases unmatched: 5. The CDR3 is made up of 14 amino acids. CDR1 is ENHRY, CDR2 SYGVKD, per germline. The CDR3 is CAISGLAGENEQFF. In nucleotides, the CDR3 is TGTGCCATCAGTGGGTTAGCGGGAGAGAATGAGCAGTTCTTC.